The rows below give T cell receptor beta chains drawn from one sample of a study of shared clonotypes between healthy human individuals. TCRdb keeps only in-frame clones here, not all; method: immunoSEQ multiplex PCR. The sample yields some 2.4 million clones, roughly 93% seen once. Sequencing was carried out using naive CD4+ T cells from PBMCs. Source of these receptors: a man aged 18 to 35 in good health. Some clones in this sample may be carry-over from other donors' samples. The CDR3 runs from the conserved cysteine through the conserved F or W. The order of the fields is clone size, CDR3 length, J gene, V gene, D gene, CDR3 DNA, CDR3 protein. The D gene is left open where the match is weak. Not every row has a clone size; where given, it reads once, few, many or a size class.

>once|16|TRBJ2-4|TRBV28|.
TGTGCCAGCAGTTTAAGGGCAGGGATCCTTCAAAACATTCAGTACTTC
CASSLRAGILQNIQYF
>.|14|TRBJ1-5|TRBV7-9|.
TGTGCCAGCAGCAAGACAGGAGACAATCAGCCCCAGCATTTT
CASSKTGDNQPQHF
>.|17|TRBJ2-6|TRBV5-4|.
TGTGCCAGCGGCGGGACCGCTGGGCCCCCTGGGGCCAACGTCCTGACTTTC
CASGGTAGPPGANVLTF
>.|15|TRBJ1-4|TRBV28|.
TGTGCCAGCAGTCTACCAGGAGCAACTAATGAAAAACTGTTTTTT
CASSLPGATNEKLFF
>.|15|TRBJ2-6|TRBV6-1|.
TGTGCCAGCAGTGAATCAGTAGCTGGGGCCAACGTCCTGACTTTC
CASSESVAGANVLTF
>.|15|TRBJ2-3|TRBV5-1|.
TGCGCCAGCAGCACCCTATTGGCTAGCACAGATACGCAGTATTTT
CASSTLLASTDTQYF
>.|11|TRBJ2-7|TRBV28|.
TGTGCCAGTGGTGGGTCCTACGAGCAGTACTTC
CASGGSYEQYF
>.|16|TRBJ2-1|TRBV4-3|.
TGCGCCAGCAGCTCCCTCTCTGGGAGCGGTTGGAATGAGCAGTTCTTC
CASSSLSGSGWNEQFF
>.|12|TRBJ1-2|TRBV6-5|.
TGTGCCAGCAGTCCGAGTACAGGCGGCTACACCTTC
CASSPSTGGYTF
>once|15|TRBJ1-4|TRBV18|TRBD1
TGTGCCAGCTCATCACAGGGGGGGCAGAATGAAAAACTGTTTTTT
CASSSQGGQNEKLFF
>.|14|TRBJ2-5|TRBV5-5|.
TGTGCCAGCAGCTTACTGACGGAACAAGAGACCCAGTACTTC
CASSLLTEQETQYF
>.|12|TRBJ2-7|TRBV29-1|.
TGCAGCGGACGGGACGGATACTACGAGCAGTACTTC
CSGRDGYYEQYF
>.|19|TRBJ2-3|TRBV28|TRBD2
TGTGCCAGCGGTAAAAAGGGGACTAGCGGGAGGGGTAGCACAGATACGCAGTATTTT
CASGKKGTSGRGSTDTQYF
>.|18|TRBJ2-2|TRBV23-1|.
TGCGCCAGCAGTCCCCTGGAAGGTCGTTTGCATTACACCGGGGAGCTGTTTTTT
CASSPLEGRLHYTGELFF
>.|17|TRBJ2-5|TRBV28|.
TGTGCCAGCAGTTTTCTCGGCTTCGACAGGCGCCAAGAGACCCAGTACTTC
CASSFLGFDRRQETQYF
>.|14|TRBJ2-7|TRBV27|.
TGTGCCAGCAGTTTGTCGGGCCTAGGGTACGAGCAGTACTTC
CASSLSGLGYEQYF
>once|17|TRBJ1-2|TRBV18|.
TGTGCCAGCTCACCACTTGTCCCGACAGGTTCTAACTATGGCTACACCTTC
CASSPLVPTGSNYGYTF
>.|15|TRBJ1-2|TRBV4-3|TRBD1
TGCGCCAGCAGCCAGGACAGACAGGGGCTGCGAGGCTACACCTTC
CASSQDRQGLRGYTF